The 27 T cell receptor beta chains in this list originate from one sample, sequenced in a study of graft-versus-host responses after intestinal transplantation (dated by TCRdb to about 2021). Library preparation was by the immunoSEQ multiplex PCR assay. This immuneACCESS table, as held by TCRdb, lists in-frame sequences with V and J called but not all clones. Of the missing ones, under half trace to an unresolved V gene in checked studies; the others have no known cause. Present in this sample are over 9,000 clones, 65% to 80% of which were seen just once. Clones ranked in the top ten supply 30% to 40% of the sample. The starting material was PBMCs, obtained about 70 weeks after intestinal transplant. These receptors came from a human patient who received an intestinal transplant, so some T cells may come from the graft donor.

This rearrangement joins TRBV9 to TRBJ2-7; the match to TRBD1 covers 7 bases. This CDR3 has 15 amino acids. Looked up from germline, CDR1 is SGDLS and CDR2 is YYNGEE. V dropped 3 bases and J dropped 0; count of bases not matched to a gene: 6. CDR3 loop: CASSAGQLSSYEQYF. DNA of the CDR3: TGTGCCAGCAGCGCGGGACAGTTGAGCTCCTACGAGCAGTACTTC. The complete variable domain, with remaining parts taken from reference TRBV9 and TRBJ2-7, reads DSGVTQTPKHLITATGQRVTLRCSPRSGDLSVYWYQQSLDQGLQFLIQYYNGEERAKGNILERFSAQQFPDLHSELNLSSLELGDSALYFCASSAGQLSSYEQYFGPGTRLTVT.

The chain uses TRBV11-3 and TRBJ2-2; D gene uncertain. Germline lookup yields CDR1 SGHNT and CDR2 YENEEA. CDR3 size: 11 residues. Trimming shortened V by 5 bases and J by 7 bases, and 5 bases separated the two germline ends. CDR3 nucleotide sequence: TGTGCCAGCAGCGAACACGGGGAGCTGTTTTTT. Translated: CASSEHGELFF.

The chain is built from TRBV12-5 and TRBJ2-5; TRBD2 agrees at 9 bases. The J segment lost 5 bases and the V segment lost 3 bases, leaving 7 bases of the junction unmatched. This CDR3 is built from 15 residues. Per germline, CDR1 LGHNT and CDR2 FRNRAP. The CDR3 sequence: CASGFSGRGAETQYF. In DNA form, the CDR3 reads TGTGCTAGTGGTTTTAGCGGGAGAGGGGCGGAGACCCAGTACTTC.

The DNA for the CDR3 is TGTGCCAGCAGTCCTGGGGGCGCTTTCTCCTACAATGAGCAGTTCTTC. This gives the protein CASSPGGAFSYNEQFF. The rearrangement joins TRBV11-1 to TRBJ2-1, with a tentative D call TRBD1 (6 bases). This CDR3 has 16 residues. The germline V and J ends were trimmed by 6 bases and 0 bases, with 15 bases remaining between them. Germline CDR1 is SGHAT and CDR2 is FQDESV (reference sequence).

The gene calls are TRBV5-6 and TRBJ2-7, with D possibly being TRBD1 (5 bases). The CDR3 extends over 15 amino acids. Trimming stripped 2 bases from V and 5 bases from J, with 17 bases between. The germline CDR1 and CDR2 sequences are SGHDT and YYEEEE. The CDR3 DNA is TGTGCCAGCAGCTTAGACAGACTTGATAGGGACGAGCAGTACTTC. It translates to CASSLDRLDRDEQYF.

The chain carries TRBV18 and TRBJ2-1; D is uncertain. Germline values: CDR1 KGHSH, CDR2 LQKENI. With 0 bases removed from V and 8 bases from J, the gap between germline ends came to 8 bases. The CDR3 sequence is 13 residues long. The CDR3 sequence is CASSPPVIDEQFF. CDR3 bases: TGTGCCAGCTCACCACCGGTTATAGATGAGCAGTTCTTC.

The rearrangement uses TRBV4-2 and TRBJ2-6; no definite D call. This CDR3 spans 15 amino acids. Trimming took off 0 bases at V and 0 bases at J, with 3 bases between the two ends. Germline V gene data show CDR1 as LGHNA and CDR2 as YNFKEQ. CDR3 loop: CASSQDNSGANVLTF. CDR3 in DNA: TGTGCCAGCAGCCAAGACAACTCTGGGGCCAACGTCCTGACTTTC.

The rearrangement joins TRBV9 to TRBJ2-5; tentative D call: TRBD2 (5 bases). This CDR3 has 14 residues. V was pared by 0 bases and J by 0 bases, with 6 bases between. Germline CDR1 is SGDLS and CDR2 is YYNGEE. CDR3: CASSVATNQETQYF. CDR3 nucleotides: TGTGCCAGCAGCGTAGCGACTAACCAAGAGACCCAGTACTTC.

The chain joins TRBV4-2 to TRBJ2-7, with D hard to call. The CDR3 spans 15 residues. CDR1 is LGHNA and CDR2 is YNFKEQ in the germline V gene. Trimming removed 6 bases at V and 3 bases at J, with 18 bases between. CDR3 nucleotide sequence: TGTGCCAGCAGTCCGCGCTTTTTGGGTGACTACGAGCAGTACTTC. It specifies CASSPRFLGDYEQYF.

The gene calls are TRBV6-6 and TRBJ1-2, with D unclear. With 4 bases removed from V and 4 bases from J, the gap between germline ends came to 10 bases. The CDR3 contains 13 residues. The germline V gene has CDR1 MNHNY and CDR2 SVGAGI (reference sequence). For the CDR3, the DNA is TGTGCCAGCAGTTTGCCAGGCAGCTATGGCTACACCTTC. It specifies CASSLPGSYGYTF.

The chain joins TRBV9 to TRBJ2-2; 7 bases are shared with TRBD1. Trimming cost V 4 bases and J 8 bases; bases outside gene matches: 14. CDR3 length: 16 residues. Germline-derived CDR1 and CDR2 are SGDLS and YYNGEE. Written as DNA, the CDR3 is TGTGCCAGCAGCTCCCGTGCAGGGGGTGCCGGGGGGGAGCTGTTTTTT. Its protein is CASSSRAGGAGGELFF.

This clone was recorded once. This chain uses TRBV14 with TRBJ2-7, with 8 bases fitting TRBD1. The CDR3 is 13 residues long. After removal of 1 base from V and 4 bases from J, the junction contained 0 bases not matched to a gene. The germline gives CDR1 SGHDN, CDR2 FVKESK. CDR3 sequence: CASSQGTGYEQYF. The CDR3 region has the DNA TGTGCCAGCAGCCAAGGGACAGGGTACGAGCAGTACTTC.

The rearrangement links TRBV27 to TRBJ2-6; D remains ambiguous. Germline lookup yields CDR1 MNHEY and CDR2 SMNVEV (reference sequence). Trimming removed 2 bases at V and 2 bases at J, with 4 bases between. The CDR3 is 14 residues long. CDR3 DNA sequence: TGTGCCAGCAGTTTAGCGACTGGGGCCAACGTCCTGACTTTC. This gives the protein CASSLATGANVLTF. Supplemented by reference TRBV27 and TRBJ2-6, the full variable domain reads EAQVTQNPRYLITVTGKKLTVTCSQNMNHEYMSWYRQDPGLGLRQIYYSMNVEVTDKGDVPEGYKVSRKEKRNFPLILESPSPNQTSLYFCASSLATGANVLTFGAGSRLTVL.

CDR3 nucleotide sequence: TGTGCCAGCAGTTTACTGGGTGAAGCTTTCTTT. It encodes CASSLLGEAFF. The V and J genes are TRBV28 and TRBJ1-1, with D hard to call. This CDR3 comprises 11 residues. V shed 2 bases and J shed 7 bases, with 5 bases lying between them. CDR1 is MDHEN and CDR2 is SYDVKM in the germline V gene. Full variable domain (rest looked up from reference TRBV28 and TRBJ1-1): DVKVTQSSRYLVKRTGEKVFLECVQDMDHENMFWYRQDPGLGLRLIYFSYDVKMKEKGDIPEGYSVSREKKERFSLILESASTNQTSMYLCASSLLGEAFFGQGTRLTVV.

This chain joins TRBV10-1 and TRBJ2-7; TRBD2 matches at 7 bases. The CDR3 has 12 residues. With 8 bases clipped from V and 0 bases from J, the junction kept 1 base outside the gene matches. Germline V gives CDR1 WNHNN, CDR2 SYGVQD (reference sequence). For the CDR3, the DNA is TGCGCCAGCGCGGGGGACTCCTACGAGCAGTACTTC. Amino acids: CASAGDSYEQYF.

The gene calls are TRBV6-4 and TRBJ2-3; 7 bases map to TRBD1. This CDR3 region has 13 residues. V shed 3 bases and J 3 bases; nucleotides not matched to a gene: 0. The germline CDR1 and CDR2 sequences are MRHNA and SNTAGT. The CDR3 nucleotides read TGTGCCAGCAGTGAGACAGGGACAGATACGCAGTATTTT. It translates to CASSETGTDTQYF.

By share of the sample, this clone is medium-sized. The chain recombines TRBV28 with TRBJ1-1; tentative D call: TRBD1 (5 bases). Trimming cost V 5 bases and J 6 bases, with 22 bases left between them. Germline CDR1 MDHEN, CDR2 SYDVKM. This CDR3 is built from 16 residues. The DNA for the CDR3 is TGTGCCAGCAGTCCATTTGGAGGGCGCGGGGCAGCTGAAGCTTTCTTT. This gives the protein CASSPFGGRGAAEAFF.

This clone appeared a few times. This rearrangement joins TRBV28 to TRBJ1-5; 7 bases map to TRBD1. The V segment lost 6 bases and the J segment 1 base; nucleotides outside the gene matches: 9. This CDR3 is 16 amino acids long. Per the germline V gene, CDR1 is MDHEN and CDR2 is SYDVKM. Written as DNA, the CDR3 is TGTGCCAGCAGCCAAGGACAGGTCTGGAGCAATCAGCCCCAGCATTTT. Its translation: CASSQGQVWSNQPQHF. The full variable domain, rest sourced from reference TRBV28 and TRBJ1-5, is DVKVTQSSRYLVKRTGEKVFLECVQDMDHENMFWYRQDPGLGLRLIYFSYDVKMKEKGDIPEGYSVSREKKERFSLILESASTNQTSMYLCASSQGQVWSNQPQHFGDGTRLSIL.

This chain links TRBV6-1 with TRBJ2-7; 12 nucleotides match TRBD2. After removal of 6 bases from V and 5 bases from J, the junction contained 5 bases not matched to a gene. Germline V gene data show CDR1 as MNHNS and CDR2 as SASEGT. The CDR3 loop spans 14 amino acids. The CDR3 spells CASSVRLAGDEQYF. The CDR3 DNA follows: TGTGCCAGCAGCGTCCGACTAGCGGGAGACGAGCAGTACTTC.

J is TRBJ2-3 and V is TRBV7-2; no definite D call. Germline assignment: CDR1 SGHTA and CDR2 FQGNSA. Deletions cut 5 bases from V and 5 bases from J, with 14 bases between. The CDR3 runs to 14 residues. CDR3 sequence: CASSRNFLGDTQYF. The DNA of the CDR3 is TGTGCCAGCAGCCGAAATTTTCTGGGAGATACGCAGTATTTT. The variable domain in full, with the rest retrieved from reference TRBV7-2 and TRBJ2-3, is GAGVSQSPSNKVTEKGKDVELRCDPISGHTALYWYRQSLGQGLEFLIYFQGNSAPDKSGLPSDRFSAERTGGSVSTLTIQRTQQEDSAVYLCASSRNFLGDTQYFGPGTRLTVL.

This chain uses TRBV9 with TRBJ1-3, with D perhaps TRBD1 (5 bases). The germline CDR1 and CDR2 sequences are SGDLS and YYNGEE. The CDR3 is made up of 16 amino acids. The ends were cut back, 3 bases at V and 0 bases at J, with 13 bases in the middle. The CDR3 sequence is CASSAGGDFSGNTIYF. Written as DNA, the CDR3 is TGTGCCAGCAGCGCAGGAGGGGATTTCTCTGGAAACACCATATATTTT.

CDR3 residues: CASSLKGQETQYF. Written as DNA, the CDR3 is TGTGCCAGCAGCTTAAAGGGGCAAGAGACCCAGTACTTC. V and J are TRBV5-4 and TRBJ2-5; TRBD1 might be the D (5 bases). The germline V gene encodes CDR1 SGHNT and CDR2 YYREEE (reference sequence). The CDR3 contains 13 residues. V lost 2 bases to trimming and J lost 2 bases, with 7 bases between them.

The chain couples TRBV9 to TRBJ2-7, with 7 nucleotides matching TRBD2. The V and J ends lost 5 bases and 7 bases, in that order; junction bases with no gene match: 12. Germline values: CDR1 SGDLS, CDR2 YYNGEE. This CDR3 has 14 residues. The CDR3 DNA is TGTGCCAGCAGTCCCGGACTAGGGGACTTGGAGCAGTACTTC. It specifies CASSPGLGDLEQYF.

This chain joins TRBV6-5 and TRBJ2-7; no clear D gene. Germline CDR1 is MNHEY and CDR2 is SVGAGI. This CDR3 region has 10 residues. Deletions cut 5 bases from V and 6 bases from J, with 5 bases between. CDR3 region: CASSGLEQYF. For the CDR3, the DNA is TGTGCCAGCAGTGGGCTCGAGCAGTACTTC.

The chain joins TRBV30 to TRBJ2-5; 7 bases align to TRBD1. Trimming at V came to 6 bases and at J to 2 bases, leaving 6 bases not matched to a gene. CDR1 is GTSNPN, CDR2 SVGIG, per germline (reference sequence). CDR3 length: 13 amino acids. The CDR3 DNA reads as TGTGCCTGTTGGAGACAGGGACAAGAGACCCAGTACTTC. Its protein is CACWRQGQETQYF.

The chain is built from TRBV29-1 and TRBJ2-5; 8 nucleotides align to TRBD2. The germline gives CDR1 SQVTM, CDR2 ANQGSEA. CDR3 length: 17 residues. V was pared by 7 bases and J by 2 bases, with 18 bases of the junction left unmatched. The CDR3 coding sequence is TGCAGCGCAATGTCGGGGGGTCGCGGGAGGACTCAAGAGACCCAGTACTTC. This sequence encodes CSAMSGGRGRTQETQYF.

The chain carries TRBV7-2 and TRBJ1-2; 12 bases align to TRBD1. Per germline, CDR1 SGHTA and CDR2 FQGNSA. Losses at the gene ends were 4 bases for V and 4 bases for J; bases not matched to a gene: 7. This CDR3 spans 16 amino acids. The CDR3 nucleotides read TGTGCCAGCAGCTCACCGGGACAGGGGGCCGGCTATGGCTACACCTTC. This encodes CASSSPGQGAGYGYTF.